This entry describes one T cell receptor beta chain. Here immunoSEQ multiplex PCR was the method, and the copy in TCRdb shows in-frame clones only, minus some. The sample consists of tens of thousands of clones, approximately 80% of them appearing once. This sample is drawn from a study of OX40 agonist ivuxolimab in advanced cancers. Study-wide background: Ivuxolimab, an antibody that agonizes OX40 (CD134), was administered to the patients. Ivuxolimab was administered intravenously to patients at 0.01 to 10 mg/kg every 2 weeks.

The starting material was CD4+ or CD8+ T cells sorted from blood, obtained in a trial of the OX40 agonist ivuxolimab. This sequence originates from an adult with an advanced solid tumor such as melanoma, head and neck, liver or kidney cancer.

CDR3 loop: CASSIDRLSYEQYF. As DNA, the CDR3 is TGTGCCAGCAGCATCGACAGGCTGTCCTACGAGCAGTACTTC. V and J are TRBV7-2 and TRBJ2-7; TRBD1 might be the D (6 bases). The germline CDR1 and CDR2 sequences are SGHTA and FQGNSA. The CDR3 totals 14 residues. V was trimmed by 5 bases and J by 1 base, leaving 12 bases between them.